Shown below are 27 T cell receptor beta chains from a single sample sequenced in a study of T cell responses to AZD1222 COVID-19 vaccine. The table came from immunoSEQ multiplex PCR; TCRdb's copy has only in-frame clones and leaves some out. The sample has roughly 120,000 clones, approximately 90% seen once. The source material was peripheral blood, sampled 28 days after the second AZD1222 dose. All receptors derive from an adult who received the AZD1222 COVID-19 vaccine.

V gene TRBV5-8 combines with J gene TRBJ2-7; TRBD1 might be the D (6 bases). CDR1 SGHTS and CDR2 YDEGEE come from the germline V gene. This CDR3 has 13 residues. Trimming left V 4 bases short and J 4 bases short, with 12 bases between. The CDR3 spells CASSQQQGYEQYF. The CDR3 DNA sequence: TGTGCCAGCAGCCAACAACAGGGTTACGAGCAGTACTTC.

V gene TRBV7-3 combines with J gene TRBJ1-1, with D tentatively TRBD1 (6 bases). Trimming took 7 bases from V and 4 from J, leaving 13 bases between them. Germline V gene lookup returns CDR1 SGHTA and CDR2 FQGTGA. This CDR3 has 13 residues. DNA of the CDR3: TGTGCCAGCACCTCCGGGGGGCCCACTGAAGCTTTCTTT. This sequence encodes CASTSGGPTEAFF.

The rearrangement joins TRBV9 to TRBJ1-5; D is possibly TRBD1 (5 bases). The CDR3 length is 15 residues. The germline CDR1 and CDR2 sequences are SGDLS and YYNGEE. V was cut by 0 bases and J by 6 bases, with 13 bases left in between. CDR3 residues: CASSVGGAQGQPQHF. CDR3 nucleotides: TGTGCCAGCAGCGTAGGTGGGGCCCAGGGTCAGCCCCAGCATTTT.

The rearrangement joins TRBV6-2 or TRBV6-3 to TRBJ2-5; weak D call: TRBD1 (6 bases). Germline CDR1 is MNHEY and CDR2 is SVGEGT. The V end lost 6 bases, the J end lost 1 base, and 15 bases lay between the germline ends. CDR3 length equals 15 residues. The CDR3 here is CASSQMDRAQETQYF. For the CDR3, the DNA is TGTGCCAGCAGCCAAATGGACAGAGCCCAAGAGACCCAGTACTTC.

V is TRBV2 and J is TRBJ1-2; tentative D call: TRBD1 (5 bases). This CDR3 is 16 amino acids long. Germline V lookup: CDR1 SNHLY, CDR2 FYNNEI. The V end lost 2 bases, the J end lost 4 bases, and 17 bases lay between the germline ends. The CDR3 protein is CASSEWGRESGYGYTF. Here the CDR3 DNA reads TGTGCCAGCAGTGAATGGGGGAGGGAATCGGGCTATGGCTACACCTTC.

The chain recombines TRBV9 with TRBJ2-1; D perhaps matches TRBD2 (6 bases). This CDR3 has 18 amino acids. Germline assignment: CDR1 SGDLS and CDR2 YYNGEE. V was cut by 3 bases and J by 0 bases, with 19 bases left in between. The CDR3 protein is CASSGTSTIRVSYNEQFF. CDR3 bases: TGTGCCAGCAGCGGAACTAGCACAATTCGCGTCTCCTACAATGAGCAGTTCTTC.

The chain recombines TRBV10-3 with TRBJ1-1; D unresolved. V lost 4 bases, J lost 0 bases, and 15 bases lay in between. This CDR3 comprises 16 residues. Germline loops: CDR1 ENHRY, CDR2 SYGVKD. The CDR3 reads CAISVVLRNMNTEAFF. The CDR3 nucleotides read TGTGCCATCAGTGTGGTCCTGAGGAACATGAACACTGAAGCTTTCTTT.

The V gene is TRBV6-2 or TRBV6-3, the J gene TRBJ2-1, with TRBD1 as a possible D gene (6 bases). Germline CDR1 and CDR2: MNHEY and SVGEGT. V dropped 2 bases and J dropped 2 bases, with 19 bases sitting between them. This CDR3 region has 18 residues. This chain's CDR3 is CASSYRRGRRGAYNEQFF. CDR3 nucleotide sequence: TGTGCCAGCAGTTACCGCAGGGGAAGGAGAGGGGCCTACAATGAGCAGTTCTTC.

This chain joins TRBV5-1 and TRBJ2-3; no firm D call. There are 16 residues in the CDR3. The V end lost 5 bases, the J end lost 2 bases, and 18 bases lay between the germline ends. From germline, CDR1 is SGHRS and CDR2 YFSETQ. Here the CDR3 DNA reads TGCGCCAGCAGGAGGTTATGGCAGGCGACCACAGATACGCAGTATTTT. Translated, it gives CASRRLWQATTDTQYF. The full variable domain, completed using reference TRBV5-1 and TRBJ2-3, is KAGVTQTPRYLIKTRGQQVTLSCSPISGHRSVSWYQQTPGQGLQFLFEYFSETQRNKGNFPGRFSGRQFSNSRSEMNVSTLELGDSALYLCASRRLWQATTDTQYFGPGTRLTVL.

The chain combines TRBV10-3 with TRBJ1-6; 8 bases map to TRBD1. This CDR3 region has 14 residues. The J segment lost 7 bases and the V segment lost 7 bases, leaving 6 bases of the junction unmatched. The germline CDR1 and CDR2 sequences are ENHRY and SYGVKD. CDR3 loop: CAITPDRVNSPLHF. CDR3 nucleotides: TGTGCCATCACCCCGGACAGGGTCAATTCACCCCTCCACTTT.

This chain joins TRBV9 and TRBJ2-2; D unclear. Between the trimmed V and J ends, which lost 1 base and 2 bases, there was a span of 6 bases. The CDR3 sequence is 14 residues long. Germline values: CDR1 SGDLS, CDR2 YYNGEE. CDR3: CASSVYQNTGELFF. The CDR3 nucleotides read TGTGCCAGCAGCGTATACCAAAACACCGGGGAGCTGTTTTTT.

This chain links TRBV9 with TRBJ2-1; 11 nucleotides align to TRBD2. CDR3 length equals 16 residues. J gave up 4 bases and V 0 bases, and 3 bases lay outside the gene matches. CDR1 is SGDLS and CDR2 is YYNGEE in the germline V gene. The DNA of the CDR3 is TGTGCCAGCAGCGTAGGACTAGCGGGGATATACAATGAGCAGTTCTTC. Translating gives CASSVGLAGIYNEQFF.

V is TRBV11-2 and J is TRBJ2-5, with D unclear. CDR1 and CDR2 from the germline V gene are SGHAT and FQNNGV. The V and J ends lost 5 bases and 0 bases respectively, with 10 bases between them. The CDR3 has 14 amino acids. CDR3 sequence reads: CASSVSRHQETQYF. The CDR3 DNA reads as TGTGCCAGCAGCGTTTCCCGGCACCAAGAGACCCAGTACTTC.

The DNA of the CDR3 is TGTGCCAGCAGCCAAGCTGGGGGACCTCAGGGCTATGGCTACACCTTC. Amino acids: CASSQAGGPQGYGYTF. The chain is built from TRBV4-2 and TRBJ1-2; D is perhaps TRBD1 (5 bases). This CDR3 region has 16 residues. Trimming stripped 1 base from V and 4 bases from J, with 16 bases between. CDR1 LGHNA and CDR2 YNFKEQ come from the germline V gene.

This clone was observed many times. This rearrangement joins TRBV6-5 to TRBJ1-1, with TRBD1 identical over 7 bases. J gave up 1 base and V 10 bases, and 12 bases lay outside the gene matches. Germline V gene sequence: CDR1 MNHEY, CDR2 SVGAGI. The CDR3 sequence is 15 residues long. The CDR3 nucleotides read TGTGCCACCCAACCCAGGGACAGCAGGAACACTGAAGCTTTCTTT. Translating it yields CATQPRDSRNTEAFF.

J is TRBJ2-7 and V is TRBV11-2; the match to TRBD1 covers 9 bases. J was trimmed by 5 bases and V by 5 bases; bases with no gene match: 10. Per germline, CDR1 SGHAT and CDR2 FQNNGV. The CDR3 has 15 amino acids. CDR3 region: CASSRGTGSLDEQYF. CDR3 nucleotide sequence: TGTGCCAGCAGCCGTGGGACAGGGTCTTTGGACGAGCAGTACTTC.

The chain is built from TRBV29-1 and TRBJ1-1, with a tentative D call TRBD1 (6 bases). Per germline, CDR1 SQVTM and CDR2 ANQGSEA. The CDR3 has 13 residues. Trimming left V 6 bases short and J 0 bases short, with 11 bases between. CDR3: CSVETGLNTEAFF. The CDR3 nucleotides are TGCAGCGTGGAAACAGGGCTGAACACTGAAGCTTTCTTT.

This sequence joins TRBV19 and TRBJ1-6, with TRBD1 matching over 7 bases. The CDR3 spans 13 residues. Unmatched junction bases numbered 6, after V lost 9 bases and J lost 7 bases. Germline V gene lookup returns CDR1 LNHDA and CDR2 SQIVND (reference sequence). The CDR3 nucleotides read TGTGCCAGCGGGACAGCCAGCAATTCACCCCTCCACTTT. It yields the protein CASGTASNSPLHF.

This clone was observed once. The sample carries other DNA sequences with the same CDR3. The chain carries TRBV18 and TRBJ1-4, with D tentatively TRBD1 (6 bases). The V gene lost 3 bases and the J gene lost 0 bases, with 8 bases spanning the gap. Germline lookup yields CDR1 KGHSH and CDR2 LQKENI. This CDR3 has 15 residues. The DNA for the CDR3 is TGTGCCAGCTCACCCAGGGGAGCAACTAATGAAAAACTGTTTTTT. It translates to CASSPRGATNEKLFF.

The genes are TRBV6-2 or TRBV6-3 and TRBJ1-1; unclear D gene. This CDR3 has 16 residues. The germline V and J ends were trimmed by 1 base and 6 bases, with 18 bases remaining between them. CDR1 and CDR2 (germline): MNHEY, SVGEGT. CDR3 amino acids: CASSYFREMALAEAFF. For the CDR3, the DNA is TGTGCCAGCAGTTACTTCCGGGAAATGGCGCTGGCTGAAGCTTTCTTT.

Of note for this clone: The same CDR3 is also encoded by other DNA sequences in this sample. V is TRBV12-3 or TRBV12-4 and J is TRBJ1-1; no definite D call. With 1 base removed from V and 1 base from J, the gap between germline ends came to 4 bases. This CDR3 region has 13 residues. The DNA for the CDR3 is TGTGCCAGCAGTTTAGGGCAGAACACTGAAGCTTTCTTT. This encodes CASSLGQNTEAFF.

The chain is built from TRBV4-1 and TRBJ1-2, with a weak D call TRBD1 (6 bases). CDR3 length: 15 amino acids. Germline V CDR1 and CDR2: MGHRA, YSYEKL. With 1 base removed from V and 4 bases from J, the gap between germline ends came to 13 bases. CDR3 DNA: TGCGCCAGCAGCCAAGTAGTCGAAGGGGGCTATGGCTACACCTTC. Translation gives CASSQVVEGGYGYTF.

This clone was seen a few times. The chain combines TRBV15 with TRBJ2-1, with TRBD1 identical over 7 bases. With V trimmed by 0 bases and J by 4 bases, 3 bases remained unmatched. This CDR3 comprises 15 residues. CDR1 is LNHNV, CDR2 YYDKDF, per germline (reference sequence). CDR3 sequence reads: CATSREGTAYNEQFF. The CDR3 DNA reads TGTGCCACCAGCAGAGAGGGGACAGCTTACAATGAGCAGTTCTTC.

The chain employs TRBV20-1 and TRBJ2-7, with D possibly matching TRBD2 (6 bases). The CDR3 runs 14 residues. Germline CDR1 is DFQATT and CDR2 is SNEGSKA (reference sequence). The V end was cut by 3 bases, the J end by 2 bases, with 14 bases between. Here the CDR3 reads CSASPAGVAYEQYF. CDR3 nucleotide sequence: TGCAGTGCTAGTCCAGCGGGTGTCGCCTACGAGCAGTACTTC.

The V gene is TRBV9, the J gene TRBJ1-1; D remains unclear. CDR1 is SGDLS and CDR2 is YYNGEE in the germline V gene. This CDR3 spans 16 amino acids. Trimming removed 3 bases from V and 1 base from J, with 16 bases in between. CDR3 nucleotides: TGTGCCAGCAGCGGGGGTCGATTATTGCCGAACACTGAAGCTTTCTTT. Protein: CASSGGRLLPNTEAFF.

Comment on this clone: At the DNA level, this CDR3 is encoded by other sequences in the same sample as well. The rearrangement links TRBV7-9 to TRBJ1-1; tentative D call: TRBD1 (5 bases). V lost 1 base and J lost 5, with 8 bases in between. CDR3 length: 13 residues. Germline CDR1 reads SEHNR; CDR2 reads FQNEAQ (reference sequence). Written as DNA, the CDR3 is TGTGCCAGCAGCTTAGGGCAGGGAACTGAAGCTTTCTTT. Translation gives CASSLGQGTEAFF.

The rearrangement joins TRBV7-8 to TRBJ1-4; perhaps TRBD1 as D (5 bases). Trimming left V 5 bases short and J 0 bases short, with 10 bases between. The length of the CDR3 is 15 residues. Looked up from germline, CDR1 is SGHVS and CDR2 is FQNEAQ. CDR3 nucleotides: TGTGCCAGCAGCAAGGACACGACAACTAATGAAAAACTGTTTTTT. This translates into CASSKDTTTNEKLFF.